This T cell receptor (beta chain) was found in a study of response to subunit inactivated influenza vaccine. Findings and caveats of the study: Authors suggested seasonal influenza vaccinations each recruit few new T cells.

CDR1 is SGHRS, CDR2 YFSETQ, per germline. The CDR3 is made up of 18 amino acids. V shed 3 bases and J shed 0 bases, with 21 bases lying between them. This clonotype was seen a handful of times. Its cognate antigen is unknown. TCRdb reanalysed the RT-PCR reads using MiXCR and keeps one entry per CDR3 protein. The data show around 580,000 distinct CDR3 sequences, 13% to 15% seen once. This receptor was taken from a man aged 50-60 years who received an inactivated influenza vaccine. The source material was PBMCs from blood, sampled less than 13 days after vaccination. The chain couples TRBV5-1 to TRBJ1-1, with D possibly matching TRBD1 (6 bases). The CDR3 loop is CASSSPDRRSSMNTEAFF. The DNA of the CDR3 is TGCGCCAGCAGCTCACCCGACAGGCGGTCCTCGATGAACACTGAAGCTTTCTTT.